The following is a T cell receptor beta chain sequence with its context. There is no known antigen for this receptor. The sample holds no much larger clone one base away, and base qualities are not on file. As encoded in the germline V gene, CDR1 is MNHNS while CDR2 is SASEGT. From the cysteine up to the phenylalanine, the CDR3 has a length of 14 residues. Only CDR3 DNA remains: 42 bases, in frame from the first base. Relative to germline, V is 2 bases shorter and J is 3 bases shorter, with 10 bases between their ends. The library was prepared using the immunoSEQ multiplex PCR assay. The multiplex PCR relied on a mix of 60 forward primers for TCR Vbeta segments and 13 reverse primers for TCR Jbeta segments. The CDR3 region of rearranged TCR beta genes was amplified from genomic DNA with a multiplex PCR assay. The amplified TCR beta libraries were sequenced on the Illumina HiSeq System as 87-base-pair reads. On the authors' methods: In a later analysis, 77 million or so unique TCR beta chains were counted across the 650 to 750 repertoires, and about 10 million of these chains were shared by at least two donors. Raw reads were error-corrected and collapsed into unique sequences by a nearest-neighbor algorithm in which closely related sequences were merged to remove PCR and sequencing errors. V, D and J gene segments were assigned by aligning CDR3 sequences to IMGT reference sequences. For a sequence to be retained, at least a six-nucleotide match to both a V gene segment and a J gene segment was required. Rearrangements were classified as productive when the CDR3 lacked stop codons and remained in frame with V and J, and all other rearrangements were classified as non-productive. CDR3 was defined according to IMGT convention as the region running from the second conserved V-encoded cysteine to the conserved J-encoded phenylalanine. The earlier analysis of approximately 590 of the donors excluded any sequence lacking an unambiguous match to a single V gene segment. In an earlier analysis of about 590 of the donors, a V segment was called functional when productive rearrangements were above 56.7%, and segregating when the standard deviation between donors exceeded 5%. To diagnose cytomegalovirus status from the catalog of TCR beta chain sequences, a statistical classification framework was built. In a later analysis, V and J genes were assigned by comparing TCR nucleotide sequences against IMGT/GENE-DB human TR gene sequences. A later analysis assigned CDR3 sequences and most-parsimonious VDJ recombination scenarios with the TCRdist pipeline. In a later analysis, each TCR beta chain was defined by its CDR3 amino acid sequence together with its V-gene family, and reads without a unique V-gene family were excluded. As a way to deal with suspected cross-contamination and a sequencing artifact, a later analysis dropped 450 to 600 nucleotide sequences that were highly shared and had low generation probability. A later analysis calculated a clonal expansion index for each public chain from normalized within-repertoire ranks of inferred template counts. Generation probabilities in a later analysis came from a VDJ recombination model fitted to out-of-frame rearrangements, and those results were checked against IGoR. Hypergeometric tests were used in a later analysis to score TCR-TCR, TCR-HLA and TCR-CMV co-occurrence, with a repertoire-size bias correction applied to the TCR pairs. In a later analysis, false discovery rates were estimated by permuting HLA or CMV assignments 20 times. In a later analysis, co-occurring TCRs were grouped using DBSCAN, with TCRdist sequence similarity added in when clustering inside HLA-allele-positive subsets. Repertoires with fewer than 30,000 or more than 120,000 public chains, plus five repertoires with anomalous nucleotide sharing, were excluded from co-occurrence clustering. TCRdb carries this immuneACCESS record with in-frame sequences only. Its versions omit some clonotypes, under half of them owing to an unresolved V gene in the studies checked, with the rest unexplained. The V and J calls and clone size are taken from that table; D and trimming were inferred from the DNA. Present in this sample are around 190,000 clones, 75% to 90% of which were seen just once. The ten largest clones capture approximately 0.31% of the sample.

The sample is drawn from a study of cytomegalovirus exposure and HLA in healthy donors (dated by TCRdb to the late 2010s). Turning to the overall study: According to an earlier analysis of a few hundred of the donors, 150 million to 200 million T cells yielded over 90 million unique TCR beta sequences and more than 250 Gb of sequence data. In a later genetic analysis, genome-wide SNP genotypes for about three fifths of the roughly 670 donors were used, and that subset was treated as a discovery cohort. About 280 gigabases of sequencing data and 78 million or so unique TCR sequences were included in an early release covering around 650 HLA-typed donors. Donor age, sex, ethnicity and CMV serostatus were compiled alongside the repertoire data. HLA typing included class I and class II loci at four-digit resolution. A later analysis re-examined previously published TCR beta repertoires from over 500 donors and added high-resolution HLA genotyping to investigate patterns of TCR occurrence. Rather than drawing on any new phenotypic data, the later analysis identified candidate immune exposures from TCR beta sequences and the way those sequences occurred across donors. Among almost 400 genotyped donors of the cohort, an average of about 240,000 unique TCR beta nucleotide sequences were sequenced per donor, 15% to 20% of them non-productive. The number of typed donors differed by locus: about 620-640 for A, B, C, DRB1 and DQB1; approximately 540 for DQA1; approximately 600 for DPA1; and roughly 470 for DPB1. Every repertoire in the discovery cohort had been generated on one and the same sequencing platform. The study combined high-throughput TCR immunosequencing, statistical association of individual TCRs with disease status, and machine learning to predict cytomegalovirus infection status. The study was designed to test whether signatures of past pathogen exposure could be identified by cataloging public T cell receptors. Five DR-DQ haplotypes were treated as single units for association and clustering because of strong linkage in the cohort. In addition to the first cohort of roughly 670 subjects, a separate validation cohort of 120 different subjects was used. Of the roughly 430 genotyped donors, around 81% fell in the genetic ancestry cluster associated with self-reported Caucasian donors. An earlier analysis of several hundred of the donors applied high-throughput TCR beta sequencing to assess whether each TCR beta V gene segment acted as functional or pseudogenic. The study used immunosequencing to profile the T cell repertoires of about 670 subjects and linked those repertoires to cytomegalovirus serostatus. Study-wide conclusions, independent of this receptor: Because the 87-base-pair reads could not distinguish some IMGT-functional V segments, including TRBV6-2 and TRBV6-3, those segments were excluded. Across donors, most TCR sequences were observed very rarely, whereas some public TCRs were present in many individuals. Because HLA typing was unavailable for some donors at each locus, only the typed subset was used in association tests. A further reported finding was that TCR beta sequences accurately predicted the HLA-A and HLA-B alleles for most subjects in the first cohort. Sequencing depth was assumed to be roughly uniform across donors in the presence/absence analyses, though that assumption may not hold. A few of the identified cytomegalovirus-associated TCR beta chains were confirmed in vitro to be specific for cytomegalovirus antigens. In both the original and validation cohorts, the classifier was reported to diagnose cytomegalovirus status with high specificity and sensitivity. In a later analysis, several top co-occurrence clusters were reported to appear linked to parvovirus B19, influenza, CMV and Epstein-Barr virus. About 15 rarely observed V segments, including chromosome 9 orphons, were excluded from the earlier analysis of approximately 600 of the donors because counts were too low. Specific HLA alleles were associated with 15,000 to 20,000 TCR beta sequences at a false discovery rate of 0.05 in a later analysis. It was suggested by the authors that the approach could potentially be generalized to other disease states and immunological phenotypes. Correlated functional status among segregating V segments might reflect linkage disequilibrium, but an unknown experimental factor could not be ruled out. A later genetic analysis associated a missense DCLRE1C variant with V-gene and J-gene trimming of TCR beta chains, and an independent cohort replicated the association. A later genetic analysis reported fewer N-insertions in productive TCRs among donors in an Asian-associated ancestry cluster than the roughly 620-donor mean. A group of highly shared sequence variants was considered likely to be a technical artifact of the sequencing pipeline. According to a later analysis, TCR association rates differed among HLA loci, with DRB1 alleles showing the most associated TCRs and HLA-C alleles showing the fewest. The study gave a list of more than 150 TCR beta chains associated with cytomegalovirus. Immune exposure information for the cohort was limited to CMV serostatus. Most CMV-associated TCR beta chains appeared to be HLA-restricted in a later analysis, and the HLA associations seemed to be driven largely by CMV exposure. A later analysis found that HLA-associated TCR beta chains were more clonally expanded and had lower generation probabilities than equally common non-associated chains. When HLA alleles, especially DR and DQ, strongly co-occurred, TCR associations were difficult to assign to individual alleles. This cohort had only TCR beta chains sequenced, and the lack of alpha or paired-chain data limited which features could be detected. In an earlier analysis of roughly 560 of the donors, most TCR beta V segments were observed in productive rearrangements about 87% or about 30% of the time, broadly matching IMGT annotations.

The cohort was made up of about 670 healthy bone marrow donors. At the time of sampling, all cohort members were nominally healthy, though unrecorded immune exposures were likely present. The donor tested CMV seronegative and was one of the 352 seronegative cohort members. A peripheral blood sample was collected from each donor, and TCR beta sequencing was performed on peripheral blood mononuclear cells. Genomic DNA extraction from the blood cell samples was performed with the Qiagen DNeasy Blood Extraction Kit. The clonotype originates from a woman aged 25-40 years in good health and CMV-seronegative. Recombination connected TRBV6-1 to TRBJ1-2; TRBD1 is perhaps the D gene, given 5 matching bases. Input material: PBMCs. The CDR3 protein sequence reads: CASSERARDYGYTF. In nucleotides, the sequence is TGTGCCAGCAGTGAAAGGGCCAGGGACTATGGCTACACCTTC.